A selection of T cell receptor beta chains follows, all from one sample in a study of T cell responses to AZD1222 COVID-19 vaccine. Only in-frame clones appear in the TCRdb table, and some are missing; sequencing was by immunoSEQ multiplex PCR. The sample shows just over 150,000 clones, 87% of them seen only once. The sample consisted of peripheral blood, taken 28 days after the second AZD1222 dose. The source is an adult who received the AZD1222 COVID-19 vaccine. CDR3s include the opening cysteine and the closing phenylalanine or tryptophan. Fields, in order: V gene, clone size, D gene, J gene, CDR3 DNA, CDR3 protein. D genes are given only for firm matches. A clone size is listed for some rows: how often the clone was seen (once, few, many), or a class if it is expanded.

>TRBV10-3|NA|NA|TRBJ2-1
TGTGCCATCAAGGGCGAGTGGCGAAACAATGAGCAGTTCTTC
CAIKGEWRNNEQFF
>TRBV19|NA|NA|TRBJ1-4
TGTGCCAGTAGTCCAGATACTTCCTTTAATGAAAAACTGTTTTTT
CASSPDTSFNEKLFF
>TRBV2|few|TRBD2|TRBJ2-1
TGTGCCGGTCAGGGACTAGCGGGGTACAATGAGCAGTTCTTC
CAGQGLAGYNEQFF
>TRBV9|NA|NA|TRBJ2-3
TGTGCCAGCAGCGTTCGGCCCTGGAGCACGGATACGCAGTATTTT
CASSVRPWSTDTQYF
>TRBV11-2|NA|NA|TRBJ1-2
TGTGCCAGCAGCTTAGATATGATTGGCTACACCTTC
CASSLDMIGYTF
>TRBV5-4|NA|NA|TRBJ1-3
TGTGCCAGCAGCTTGGAAGGGGGAAACACCATATATTTT
CASSLEGGNTIYF
>TRBV24-1|NA|NA|TRBJ2-2
TGTGCCACCAGTTTAGGGGGAGTGGGGGGCAAGACCGGGGAGCTGTTTTTT
CATSLGGVGGKTGELFF
>TRBV9|NA|NA|TRBJ2-1
TGTGCCAGCAGCTTGGGAGACAATGAGCAGTTCTTC
CASSLGDNEQFF
>TRBV6-5|NA|NA|TRBJ1-1
TGTGCCAGCAGTTACTCGGGGGGGGAAGCTTTCTTT
CASSYSGGEAFF
>TRBV23-1|NA|NA|TRBJ2-1
TGCGCCAGCAGTCAATGCGGGAAACCCTCCTACAATGAGCAGTTCTTC
CASSQCGKPSYNEQFF
>TRBV3-1/TRBV3-2|NA|NA|TRBJ2-7
TGTGCCAGCAGGCAACAGGGGGGGGGCGAGCAGTACTTC
CASRQQGGGEQYF
>TRBV29-1|NA|TRBD1|TRBJ2-7
TGCAGCGTTGAAAGGACCTGGACAGGGGTCGGGAACGAGCAGTACTTC
CSVERTWTGVGNEQYF
>TRBV12-2|NA|NA|TRBJ1-6
TGTGCAAGTCGCTTAGTGGGACCGCTAAATTCACCCCTCCACTTT
CASRLVGPLNSPLHF
>TRBV7-2|NA|NA|TRBJ1-1
TGTGCCAGCAGCTTCACCCGGGCGACTGAAGCTTTCTTT
CASSFTRATEAFF
>TRBV27|many|NA|TRBJ2-7
TGTGCCAGCAGTTTAACGGGCGGTTCTTCCTACGAGCAGTACTTC
CASSLTGGSSYEQYF
>TRBV20-1|NA|TRBD2|TRBJ2-5
TGCAGTGCTAGTAGGGACTATCCACAAGAGACCCAGTACTTC
CSASRDYPQETQYF
>TRBV4-1|NA|NA|TRBJ2-3
TGCGCCAGCAGCCAAAAGGAAGCTCAAGATACGCAGTATTTT
CASSQKEAQDTQYF
>TRBV7-2|few|TRBD2|TRBJ2-1
TGTGCCAGCAGCTGCCCCCTTAAGGGGGCTAGCGGGAGGTGTAATGAGCAGTTCTTC
CASSCPLKGASGRCNEQFF
>TRBV28|NA|NA|TRBJ2-1
TGTGCCAGCAGACTACGGAGCACCCAGTTCTTC
CASRLRSTQFF
>TRBV27|NA|NA|TRBJ2-6
TGTGCCAGCAGTTTAGTGAGGGTCCCTGGGGCCAACGTCCTGACTTTC
CASSLVRVPGANVLTF
>TRBV7-2|NA|NA|TRBJ1-2
TGTGCCAGCAGCTCCTCGGGGGGGAACTATGGCTACACCTTC
CASSSSGGNYGYTF
>TRBV5-1|NA|NA|TRBJ2-3
TGCGCCAGCGGTGGGGGCCACACAGATACGCAGTATTTT
CASGGGHTDTQYF
>TRBV2|NA|NA|TRBJ1-4
TGTGCCAGCAGTGAAAACGATGAAAAACTGTTTTTT
CASSENDEKLFF
>TRBV11-2|NA|TRBD1|TRBJ2-7
TGTGCCAGCAGCTTAGCGGGACAGGGCTCCAACGAGCAGTACTTC
CASSLAGQGSNEQYF
>TRBV6-2/TRBV6-3|NA|NA|TRBJ2-6
TGTGCCAGCAGTTACTCGATTTCGGACTCTGGGGCCAACGTCCTGACTTTC
CASSYSISDSGANVLTF
>TRBV2|NA|TRBD1|TRBJ2-1
TGTGCCAGCAGTAGGGACAGGGATGTAAATGAGCAGTTCTTC
CASSRDRDVNEQFF
>TRBV12-3/TRBV12-4|NA|NA|TRBJ2-6
TGTGCCAGCAGTTTTACTGGGGCCAACGTCCTGACTTTC
CASSFTGANVLTF
>TRBV6-5|NA|NA|TRBJ1-3
TGTGCCAGCAGCTTCGGGCGGGAATTGGGAAACACCATATATTTT
CASSFGRELGNTIYF
>TRBV15|NA|NA|TRBJ1-3
TGTGCCACCAGCAGAGACCGGGCCCAGGGCGGAAACACCATATATTTT
CATSRDRAQGGNTIYF
>TRBV7-9|NA|TRBD1|TRBJ1-1
TGTGCCAGCAGCTTAAGAGGGCAGGGGGCCAGGACTGAAGCTTTCTTT
CASSLRGQGARTEAFF
>TRBV5-1|once|TRBD1|TRBJ1-6
TGCGCCAGCAGCCCCGGAAAAAAGGGACAGGATTACTCCTATAATTCACCCCTCCACTTT
CASSPGKKGQDYSYNSPLHF
>TRBV3-1/TRBV3-2|NA|TRBD2|TRBJ2-1
TGTGCCAGCAGCCCTCTATCCGGGACTAGCGGGAGTATCCCCAATGAGCAGTTCTTC
CASSPLSGTSGSIPNEQFF
>TRBV3-1/TRBV3-2|NA|NA|TRBJ1-1
TGTGCCAGCAGCCTCCCCCCGGACACTGAAGCTTTCTTT
CASSLPPDTEAFF
>TRBV28|NA|NA|TRBJ2-7
TGTGCCAGCAAGGGGCGAGACTTATACTACGAGCAGTACTTC
CASKGRDLYYEQYF
>TRBV9|NA|TRBD2|TRBJ2-2
TGTGCCAGCAGCGTAGGGGCCGGAGCGGGAGGGCCGGACGGGGAGCTGTTTTTT
CASSVGAGAGGPDGELFF
>TRBV7-9|NA|TRBD1|TRBJ2-1
TGTGCCAGCAGCTTAGTAGGACAGGAGTACAATGAGCAGTTCTTC
CASSLVGQEYNEQFF
>TRBV7-2|NA|NA|TRBJ1-5
TGTGCCAGCAGCTTAGGTTCAGGGGGCAATCAGCCCCAGCATTTT
CASSLGSGGNQPQHF
>TRBV7-2|NA|NA|TRBJ1-1
TGTGCCAGCAGCTTCCAGGGAGGCACTGAAGCTTTCTTT
CASSFQGGTEAFF
>TRBV27|NA|TRBD1|TRBJ1-5
TGTGCCAGCAGTCCGTGGACAGGGGGCGGCAATCAGCCCCAGCATTTT
CASSPWTGGGNQPQHF
>TRBV5-4|once|TRBD2|TRBJ2-5
TGTGCCAGCAGCTTGGGGGGGACTAGCGGGGCCCAAGAGACCCAGTACTTC
CASSLGGTSGAQETQYF
>TRBV7-2|NA|TRBD1|TRBJ1-6
TGTGCCAGCGGGACAGCCGATAATTCACCCCTCCACTTT
CASGTADNSPLHF
>TRBV6-5|NA|NA|TRBJ1-4
TGTGCCGGGGGGCGGAGTCCTAATGAAAAACTGTTTTTT
CAGGRSPNEKLFF
>TRBV2|NA|NA|TRBJ1-6
TGTGCCAGCATGATGATGGTTGTCCGGTCACCCCTCCACTTT
CASMMMVVRSPLHF
>TRBV5-1|NA|NA|TRBJ2-5
TGCGCCAGCAGCCCCAAAAGCGGGTTTAACCAAGAGACCCAGTACTTC
CASSPKSGFNQETQYF
>TRBV6-1|NA|NA|TRBJ2-6
TGTGCCAGCAGTGTTACATCGTTCTCTGGGGCCAACGTCCTGACTTTC
CASSVTSFSGANVLTF
>TRBV4-3|NA|NA|TRBJ2-7
TGCGCCAGCAGCCAAGAGGTGTCCTACGAGCAGTACTTC
CASSQEVSYEQYF
>TRBV4-1|few|NA|TRBJ2-5
TGCGCCAGCAGCCAAGAGGCGACACAAGAGACCCAGTACTTC
CASSQEATQETQYF
>TRBV6-2/TRBV6-3|NA|NA|TRBJ2-7
TGTGCCAGCAGTCCCCCGGGACACACCTACGAGCAGTACTTC
CASSPPGHTYEQYF
>TRBV27|once|NA|TRBJ2-1
TGTGCCAGCAGACTGGGACGGTTCAATGAGCAGTTCTTC
CASRLGRFNEQFF
>TRBV5-6|NA|TRBD2|TRBJ2-7
TGTGCCAGCAGCTTGATAGCGGGAGGGCCCTTAGCCCGCCACGAGCAGTACTTC
CASSLIAGGPLARHEQYF
>TRBV4-2|NA|NA|TRBJ1-5
TGTGCCAGCAGCCAAGGAATCGGCAATCAGCCCCAGCATTTT
CASSQGIGNQPQHF
>TRBV28|few|TRBD1|TRBJ1-5
TGTGCCAGCAGTGCCCAGGGGGGAGGAGGTCAGCCCCAGCATTTT
CASSAQGGGGQPQHF
>TRBV12-3/TRBV12-4|NA|NA|TRBJ2-1
TGTGCCAGCAGTTTTGGCGGGGGCGATGAGCAGTTCTTC
CASSFGGGDEQFF
>TRBV20-1|NA|TRBD1|TRBJ2-4
TGCAGTGCTAGTTATCTGACGGGACAGGGTTTGGGGGACATTCAGTACTTC
CSASYLTGQGLGDIQYF
>TRBV30|NA|NA|TRBJ2-1
TGTGCCTGGAGCACAGGGAACCATGAGCAGTTCTTC
CAWSTGNHEQFF
>TRBV27|NA|NA|TRBJ1-1
TGTGCCAGCAGTTTAATCGGGATAAAGAACACTGAAGCTTTCTTT
CASSLIGIKNTEAFF
>TRBV29-1|NA|TRBD1|TRBJ1-2
TGCAGCGTTGTGCAGGGGGACTATGGCTACACCTTC
CSVVQGDYGYTF